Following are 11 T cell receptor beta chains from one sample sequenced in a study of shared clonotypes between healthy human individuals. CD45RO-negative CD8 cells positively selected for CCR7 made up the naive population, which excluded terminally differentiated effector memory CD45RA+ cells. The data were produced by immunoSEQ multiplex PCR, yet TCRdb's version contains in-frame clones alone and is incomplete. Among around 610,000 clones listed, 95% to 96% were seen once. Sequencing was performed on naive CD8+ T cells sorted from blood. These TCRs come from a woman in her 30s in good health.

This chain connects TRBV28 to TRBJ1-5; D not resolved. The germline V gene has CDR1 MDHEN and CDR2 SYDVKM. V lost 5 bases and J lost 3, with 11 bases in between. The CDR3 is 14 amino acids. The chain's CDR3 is CASSVGSLNQPQHF. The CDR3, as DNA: TGTGCCAGCAGTGTAGGGAGCCTCAATCAGCCCCAGCATTTT. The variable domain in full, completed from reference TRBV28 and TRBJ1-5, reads DVKVTQSSRYLVKRTGEKVFLECVQDMDHENMFWYRQDPGLGLRLIYFSYDVKMKEKGDIPEGYSVSREKKERFSLILESASTNQTSMYLCASSVGSLNQPQHFGDGTRLSIL.

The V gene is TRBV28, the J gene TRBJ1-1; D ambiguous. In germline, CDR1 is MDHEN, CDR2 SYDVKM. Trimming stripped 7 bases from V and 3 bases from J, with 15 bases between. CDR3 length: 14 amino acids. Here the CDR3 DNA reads TGTGCCAGCATCAACCGCCCAGGCGACACTGAAGCTTTCTTT. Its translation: CASINRPGDTEAFF. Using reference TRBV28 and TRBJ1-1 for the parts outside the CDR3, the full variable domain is DVKVTQSSRYLVKRTGEKVFLECVQDMDHENMFWYRQDPGLGLRLIYFSYDVKMKEKGDIPEGYSVSREKKERFSLILESASTNQTSMYLCASINRPGDTEAFFGQGTRLTVV.

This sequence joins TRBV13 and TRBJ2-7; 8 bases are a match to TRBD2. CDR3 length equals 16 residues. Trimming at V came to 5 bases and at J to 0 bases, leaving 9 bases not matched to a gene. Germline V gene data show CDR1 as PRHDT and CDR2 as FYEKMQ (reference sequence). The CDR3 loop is CASSPPSSGASYEQYF. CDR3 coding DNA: TGTGCCAGCAGCCCCCCCAGTAGCGGGGCCTCCTACGAGCAGTACTTC.

The CDR3 sequence: CASSLDEGGGYNEQFF. CDR3 DNA sequence: TGTGCCAGCAGTCTCGACGAGGGCGGGGGATACAATGAGCAGTTCTTC. This chain uses TRBV27 with TRBJ2-1, with 7 bases lining up with TRBD2. CDR1 is MNHEY, CDR2 SMNVEV, per germline (reference sequence). Germline trimming cut 5 bases from V and 4 bases from J; bases unmatched to any gene: 11. The CDR3 runs 16 residues.

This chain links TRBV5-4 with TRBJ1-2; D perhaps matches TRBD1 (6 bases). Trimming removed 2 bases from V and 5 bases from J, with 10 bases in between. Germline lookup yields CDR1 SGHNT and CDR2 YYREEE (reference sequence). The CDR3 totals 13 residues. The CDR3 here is CASSLVTGYGYTF. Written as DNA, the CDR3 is TGTGCCAGCAGCTTAGTCACAGGGTATGGCTACACCTTC.

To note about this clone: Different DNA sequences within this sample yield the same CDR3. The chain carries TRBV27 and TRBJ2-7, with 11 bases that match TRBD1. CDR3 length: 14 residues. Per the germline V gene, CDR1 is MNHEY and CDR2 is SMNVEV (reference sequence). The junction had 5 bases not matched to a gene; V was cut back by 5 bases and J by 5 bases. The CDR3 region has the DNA TGTGCCAGCAGTCCGGGACAGGGGGGCCACGAGCAGTACTTC. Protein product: CASSPGQGGHEQYF.

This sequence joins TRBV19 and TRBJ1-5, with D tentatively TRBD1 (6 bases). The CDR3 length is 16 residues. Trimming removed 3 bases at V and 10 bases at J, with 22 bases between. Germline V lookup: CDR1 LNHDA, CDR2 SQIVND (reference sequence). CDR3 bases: TGTGCCAGTAGTATCCGTGACGCCAGGGGAAGCGGTCCCCAGCATTTT. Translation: CASSIRDARGSGPQHF.

The CDR3 spells CASSLSGNEQFF. The CDR3 DNA reads TGTGCCAGCAGTCTCTCAGGGAATGAGCAGTTCTTC. V is TRBV6-4 and J is TRBJ2-1; TRBD1 might be the D (5 bases). The ends were cut back, 5 bases at V and 7 bases at J, with 9 bases in the middle. In germline, CDR1 is MRHNA, CDR2 SNTAGT. CDR3 length equals 12 residues.

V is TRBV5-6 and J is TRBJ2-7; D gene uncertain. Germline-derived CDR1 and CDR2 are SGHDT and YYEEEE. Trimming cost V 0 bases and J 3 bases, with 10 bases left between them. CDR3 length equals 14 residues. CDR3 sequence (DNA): TGTGCCAGCAGCTTGGGACGCAGCCTCTACGAGCAGTACTTC. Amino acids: CASSLGRSLYEQYF.

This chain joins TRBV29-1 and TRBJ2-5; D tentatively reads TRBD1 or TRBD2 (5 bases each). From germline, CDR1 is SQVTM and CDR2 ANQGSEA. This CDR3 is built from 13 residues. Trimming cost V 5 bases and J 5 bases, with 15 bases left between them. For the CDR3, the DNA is TGCAGCGTTTCCGGGACCAATGCGGAGACCCAGTACTTC. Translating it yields CSVSGTNAETQYF.

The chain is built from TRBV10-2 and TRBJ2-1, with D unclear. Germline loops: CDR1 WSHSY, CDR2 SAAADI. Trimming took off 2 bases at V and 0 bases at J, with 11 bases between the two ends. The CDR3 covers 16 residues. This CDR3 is CASSETDIRSYNEQFF. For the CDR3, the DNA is TGCGCCAGCAGTGAGACCGACATACGCTCCTACAATGAGCAGTTCTTC.